The 31 T cell receptor beta chains given below trace back to one sample, sequenced in a study of blood T cell repertoires in COVID-19. Repertoires were generated with immunoSEQ multiplex PCR, while TCRdb's copy carries only in-frame clones and drops some. The repertoire includes roughly 150,000 clones, about 90% of them detected once, and roughly 11% sits in the top ten. The sample taken for sequencing was peripheral blood. The receptor source for this set is a woman older than 75 with acute or convalescent COVID-19.

The rearrangement joins TRBV6-5 to TRBJ1-4, with TRBD1 matching over 7 bases. Germline CDR1 is MNHEY and CDR2 is SVGAGI. This CDR3 is built from 16 residues. V lost 0 bases to trimming and J lost 4 bases; unmatched junction nucleotides: 5. The CDR3 coding sequence is TGTGCCAGCAGTTACTCAAAAGGGGGCGTTAATGAAAAACTGTTTTTT. Protein sequence: CASSYSKGGVNEKLFF.

The chain couples TRBV6-5 to TRBJ1-5, with a possible D match to TRBD1 (6 bases). There are 14 residues in the CDR3. V was shortened by 5 bases and J by 7 bases, with 15 bases between the two germline ends. Germline lookup yields CDR1 MNHEY and CDR2 SVGAGI. CDR3 loop: CASSPGTRVQPQHF. Written as DNA, the CDR3 is TGTGCCAGCAGTCCCGGGACAAGGGTACAGCCCCAGCATTTT.

The rearrangement uses TRBV19 and TRBJ1-2; 8 positions match TRBD1. Losses at the gene ends were 7 bases for V and 3 bases for J; bases not matched to a gene: 19. The CDR3 is 18 amino acids. Germline V gene lookup returns CDR1 LNHDA and CDR2 SQIVND (reference sequence). The DNA of the CDR3 is TGTGCCAGTACCCCCGCAGTGGCAGGGGGCCCCTCTTACTATGGCTACACCTTC. It codes for CASTPAVAGGPSYYGYTF.

The chain is built from TRBV7-9 and TRBJ2-5; D ambiguous. Trimming pared 5 bases from V and 1 base from J, leaving 8 bases between. The CDR3 extends over 13 amino acids. CDR1 is SEHNR, CDR2 FQNEAQ, per germline (reference sequence). The CDR3 loop is CASSAPGQETQYF. The CDR3 DNA follows: TGTGCCAGCAGCGCGCCGGGCCAAGAGACCCAGTACTTC.

The V call is TRBV2, the J call TRBJ2-7; 9 nucleotides line up with TRBD1. With 7 bases clipped from V and 3 bases from J, the junction kept 13 bases outside the gene matches. From germline, CDR1 is SNHLY and CDR2 FYNNEI. The CDR3 sequence is 16 residues long. In nucleotides, the CDR3 is TGTGCCAGCAATCCTACGGGGGGACAGGGTATCTACGAGCAGTACTTC. Protein sequence: CASNPTGGQGIYEQYF.

This clone was observed a single time. The chain joins TRBV7-2 to TRBJ1-1; D unclear. Trimming took off 5 bases at V and 1 base at J, with 14 bases between the two ends. Germline V CDR1 and CDR2: SGHTA, FQGNSA. This CDR3 spans 15 amino acids. The CDR3 DNA reads TGTGCCAGCAGCCCACCACGGTACAGGAACACTGAAGCTTTCTTT. This translates into CASSPPRYRNTEAFF.

The J gene is TRBJ2-7, the V gene TRBV7-3; D is possibly TRBD2 (6 bases). V shed 2 bases and J shed 3 bases, with 11 bases lying between them. Germline V CDR1 and CDR2: SGHTA, FQGTGA. The CDR3 runs to 14 residues. As DNA, the CDR3 is TGTGCCAGCAGCTTAGGGGGGACGGGCTACGAGCAGTACTTC. Its protein is CASSLGGTGYEQYF.

The chain links TRBV27 to TRBJ1-2, with 9 bases lining up with TRBD1. The CDR3 is 14 residues long. J was trimmed by 2 bases and V by 5 bases; bases with no gene match: 3. The germline V gene encodes CDR1 MNHEY and CDR2 SMNVEV (reference sequence). The CDR3 bases are TGTGCCAGCAGTCCCGGGACAGGGAACTATGGCTACACCTTC. Its translation: CASSPGTGNYGYTF.

This clone was counted a few times. J is TRBJ1-3 and V is TRBV5-1, with D possibly being TRBD1 (6 bases). This CDR3 is 14 amino acids long. The ends were cut back, 0 bases at V and 2 bases at J, with 6 bases in the middle. The germline CDR1 and CDR2 sequences are SGHRS and YFSETQ. The CDR3 nucleotides read TGCGCCAGCAGCTTGGACAGGGCTGGAAACACCATATATTTT. Its protein product is CASSLDRAGNTIYF.

This sequence joins TRBV3-1 (or the pseudogene TRBV3-2) and TRBJ2-5; D uncertain. CDR3 size: 14 residues. V lost 1 base, J lost 1 base, and 7 bases lay in between. Germline V CDR1 and CDR2: LGHDT, YNNKEL (reference sequence). CDR3 DNA sequence: TGTGCCAGCAGCCAAGTGGGCAGCCAAGAGACCCAGTACTTC. Amino acid sequence: CASSQVGSQETQYF.

The chain carries TRBV5-6 and TRBJ1-3; TRBD1 matches at 11 bases. Germline CDR1 is SGHDT and CDR2 is YYEEEE. V dropped 0 bases and J dropped 4; count of bases not matched to a gene: 3. The CDR3 is made up of 16 amino acids. The CDR3 DNA sequence: TGTGCCAGCAGCTTGGTTGGACAGGGGGCAGGAAACACCATATATTTT. This sequence encodes CASSLVGQGAGNTIYF.

The chain couples TRBV7-2 to TRBJ2-7, with 8 bases aligning to TRBD1. Germline V gene lookup returns CDR1 SGHTA and CDR2 FQGNSA. The V and J ends lost 1 base and 3 bases, in that order; junction bases with no gene match: 5. The CDR3 has 15 amino acids. The CDR3 DNA reads as TGTGCCAGCAGCTTAGGGGCAGGGGGCTACTACGAGCAGTACTTC. This encodes CASSLGAGGYYEQYF.

V is TRBV5-1 and J is TRBJ2-2, with 8 bases lining up with TRBD1. From germline, CDR1 is SGHRS and CDR2 YFSETQ. The CDR3 has 15 amino acids. V gave up 4 bases and J gave up 1 base; unmatched junction bases: 3. The CDR3 is CASSVQGVNTGELFF. In DNA, the CDR3 is TGCGCCAGCAGCGTACAGGGGGTGAACACCGGGGAGCTGTTTTTT.

The V and J genes are TRBV7-9 and TRBJ2-1; 7 nucleotides align to TRBD1. V lost 4 bases, J lost 15 bases, and 12 bases stayed unmatched. CDR3 length equals 13 residues. Germline CDR1 SEHNR, CDR2 FQNEAQ (reference sequence). The CDR3 DNA follows: TGTGCCAGCAGCTCAACCCTCCAGGGGGTGCGGTTCTTC. It codes for CASSSTLQGVRFF.

This clone was detected only once. The genes are TRBV2 and TRBJ2-5, with D perhaps matching TRBD2 (6 bases). CDR3 length: 13 residues. Germline V lookup: CDR1 SNHLY, CDR2 FYNNEI. V was cut by 3 bases and J by 5 bases, with 10 bases left in between. The CDR3 protein is CASSDIRGETQYF. In DNA, the CDR3 is TGTGCCAGCAGTGATATTCGGGGGGAGACCCAGTACTTC.

The rearrangement joins TRBV10-3 to TRBJ2-3; D may be TRBD1 (6 bases). Germline CDR1 and CDR2: ENHRY and SYGVKD. This CDR3 is built from 15 residues. Trimming shortened V by 0 bases and J by 1 base, and 8 bases separated the two germline ends. CDR3 residues: CAISESGARTDTQYF. The CDR3 region has the DNA TGTGCCATCAGTGAGTCGGGGGCTCGCACAGATACGCAGTATTTT.

The chain carries TRBV18 and TRBJ1-6; tentative D call: TRBD1 (5 bases). V was pared by 6 bases and J by 11 bases, with 17 bases between. This CDR3 comprises 14 residues. Germline CDR1 is KGHSH and CDR2 is LQKENI. CDR3 sequence: CASSLLGHEPPLHF. The CDR3 DNA reads TGTGCCAGCTCCCTCTTGGGGCATGAACCACCCCTCCACTTT.

This rearrangement joins TRBV7-3 to TRBJ2-1; D is undetermined. Germline-derived CDR1 and CDR2 are SGHTA and FQGTGA. V was shortened by 3 bases and J by 5 bases, with 11 bases between the two germline ends. The CDR3 contains 14 residues. DNA of the CDR3: TGTGCCAGCAGCTTCAAACTATCCGACAATGAGCAGTTCTTC. It yields the protein CASSFKLSDNEQFF.

The V gene is TRBV7-2, the J gene TRBJ2-5, with 8 nucleotides matching TRBD2. CDR1 is SGHTA and CDR2 is FQGNSA in the germline V gene. V dropped 5 bases and J dropped 7; count of bases not matched to a gene: 9. This CDR3 has 14 amino acids. The CDR3 loop reads CASSIVSGDGTQYF. In DNA, the CDR3 is TGTGCCAGCAGCATAGTTAGCGGGGACGGGACCCAGTACTTC. Using reference TRBV7-2 and TRBJ2-5 for the parts outside the CDR3, the full variable domain is GAGVSQSPSNKVTEKGKDVELRCDPISGHTALYWYRQSLGQGLEFLIYFQGNSAPDKSGLPSDRFSAERTGGSVSTLTIQRTQQEDSAVYLCASSIVSGDGTQYFGPGTRLLVL.

The chain joins TRBV6-5 to TRBJ1-3, with D maybe TRBD1 (6 bases). The ends were cut back, 6 bases at V and 4 bases at J, with 16 bases in the middle. Germline V gene data show CDR1 as MNHEY and CDR2 as SVGAGI. The CDR3 totals 15 residues. The CDR3 reads CASSLTGTPGNTIYF. The CDR3 coding sequence is TGTGCCAGCAGCCTGACCGGGACACCCGGAAACACCATATATTTT.

About this clone itself: Its ends do not fully match the called genes, so a read error is possible. The chain recombines TRBV7-7 with TRBJ2-5; 9 bases fit TRBD1. Per germline, CDR1 SSHAT and CDR2 FNYEAQ (reference sequence). The CDR3 runs to 16 residues. The CDR3 sequence: CASSLGTGRLLETQYF. The CDR3 coding sequence is TGTGCTAGCAGCTTAGGGACAGGGAGGCTCTTGGAGACCCAGTACTTC.

This chain links TRBV30 with TRBJ1-1, with D possibly matching TRBD1 (5 bases). The CDR3 runs to 15 residues. The V end lost 2 bases, the J end lost 1 base, and 14 bases lay between the germline ends. Germline CDR1 is GTSNPN and CDR2 is SVGIG (reference sequence). CDR3 region: CAWSLGLLENTEAFF. The DNA of the CDR3 is TGTGCCTGGAGTTTGGGACTCCTGGAGAACACTGAAGCTTTCTTT.

The rearrangement joins TRBV5-6 to TRBJ2-7; D remains ambiguous. Between the trimmed V and J ends, which lost 0 bases and 3 bases, there was a span of 7 bases. CDR3 length: 13 amino acids. Germline CDR1 is SGHDT and CDR2 is YYEEEE. CDR3 sequence (DNA): TGTGCCAGCAGCTTGGACCAGATCTACGAGCAGTACTTC. Translating gives CASSLDQIYEQYF.

The chain employs TRBV5-1 and TRBJ2-7; no definite D call. Per germline, CDR1 SGHRS and CDR2 YFSETQ. The V gene lost 4 bases and the J gene lost 3 bases, with 17 bases spanning the gap. The CDR3 loop spans 15 amino acids. DNA for the CDR3: TGCGCCAGCAGCCTCCCCGGTCCCACCCACTACGAGCAGTACTTC. Translation gives CASSLPGPTHYEQYF.

The chain links TRBV4-3 to TRBJ1-2; maybe TRBD1 (5 bases). Germline V lookup: CDR1 LGHNA, CDR2 YSLEER. V lost 0 bases, J lost 4 bases, and 9 bases lay in between. There are 14 residues in the CDR3. This CDR3 reads CASSQDTRAYGYTF. The CDR3 DNA reads as TGCGCCAGCAGCCAAGATACCAGGGCCTATGGCTACACCTTC.

This clone has more than one count but fewer than ten. The rearrangement joins TRBV7-2 to TRBJ1-2, with 12 positions matching TRBD1. Germline CDR1 and CDR2: SGHTA and FQGNSA. The CDR3 sequence is 16 residues long. Trimming removed 5 bases from V and 7 bases from J; junction bases left unmatched: 11. The CDR3 spells CASSVGGTGGAGGYTF. DNA for the CDR3: TGTGCCAGCAGCGTCGGCGGGACAGGGGGCGCCGGTGGCTACACCTTC.

The V call is TRBV7-2, the J call TRBJ1-2, with 11 nucleotides matching TRBD1. This CDR3 region has 16 residues. CDR1 SGHTA and CDR2 FQGNSA come from the germline V gene. V lost 0 bases, J lost 8 bases, and 8 bases stayed unmatched. The CDR3 nucleotides read TGTGCCAGCAGCTTAGCATGGGACAGGGGGATGGGAGGCTACACCTTC. Translation: CASSLAWDRGMGGYTF.

This CDR3 reads CASSPAGGTVDTEAFF. In nucleotides, the CDR3 is TGTGCCAGCAGCCCAGCGGGGGGCACCGTCGACACTGAAGCTTTCTTT. This rearrangement joins TRBV5-4 to TRBJ1-1; weak D call: TRBD1 (6 bases). Germline CDR1 is SGHNT and CDR2 is YYREEE (reference sequence). The CDR3 is made up of 16 amino acids. Trimming took 4 bases from V and 3 from J, leaving 19 bases between them.

This chain joins TRBV30 and TRBJ1-1, with D unresolved. Germline CDR1 and CDR2: GTSNPN and SVGIG (reference sequence). This CDR3 spans 14 amino acids. Trimming took off 5 bases at V and 5 bases at J, with 18 bases between the two ends. In DNA form, the CDR3 reads TGTGCCTGGTCCGACTCTCCAAGGGAGACTGAAGCTTTCTTT. Amino acid sequence: CAWSDSPRETEAFF.

This chain connects TRBV9 to TRBJ2-7; D is possibly TRBD1 (6 bases). Germline V lookup: CDR1 SGDLS, CDR2 YYNGEE. This CDR3 is 15 amino acids long. V lost 1 base to trimming and J lost 0 bases, with 11 bases between them. The CDR3 bases are TGTGCCAGCAGCGTATATCCGGACAGCTCCTACGAGCAGTACTTC. It yields the protein CASSVYPDSSYEQYF.

The rearrangement joins TRBV7-9 to TRBJ1-1, with 10 positions matching TRBD1. There are 14 residues in the CDR3. V was pared by 5 bases and J by 2 bases, with 2 bases of the junction left unmatched. Germline CDR1 SEHNR, CDR2 FQNEAQ (reference sequence). CDR3 residues: CASSVTGGNTEAFF. The CDR3 region has the DNA TGTGCCAGCAGCGTGACAGGGGGCAACACTGAAGCTTTCTTT.